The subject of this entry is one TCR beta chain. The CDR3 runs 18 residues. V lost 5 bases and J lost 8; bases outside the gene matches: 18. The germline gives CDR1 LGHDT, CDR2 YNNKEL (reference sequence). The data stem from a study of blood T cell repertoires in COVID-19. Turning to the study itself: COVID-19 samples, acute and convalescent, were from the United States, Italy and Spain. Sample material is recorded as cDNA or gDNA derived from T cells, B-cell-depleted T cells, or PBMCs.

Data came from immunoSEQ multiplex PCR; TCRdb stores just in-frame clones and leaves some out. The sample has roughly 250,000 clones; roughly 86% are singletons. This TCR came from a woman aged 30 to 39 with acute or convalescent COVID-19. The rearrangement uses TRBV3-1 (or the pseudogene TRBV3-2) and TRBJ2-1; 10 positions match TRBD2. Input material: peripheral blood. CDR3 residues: CASSSIRSSGRAPYEQFF. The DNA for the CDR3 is TGTGCCAGCAGCTCGATCCGTTCAAGCGGGAGGGCCCCGTATGAGCAGTTCTTC.